This T cell receptor (beta chain) was identified in a study of radiotherapy plus CTLA-4 blockade in lung cancer. Study-wide background: Objective responses arose in roughly 17% of patients, and 31% experienced disease control.

Worth noting for this clone: Its antigen is unknown.

Trimming took 5 bases from V and 3 from J, leaving 12 bases between them. The CDR3 is 14 amino acids. The germline V gene encodes CDR1 SGDLS and CDR2 YYNGEE. It was focal radiation plus CTLA-4 blockade with ipilimumab that patients with chemo-refractory metastatic non-small-cell lung cancer received. The study, taken as a whole, reports: How blood T cell clones changed early, along with interferon-beta, reportedly forecast response best. TCR clones from tumors expanded in blood after radiotherapy plus ipilimumab.

Data came from immunoSEQ multiplex PCR; TCRdb stores just in-frame clones and leaves some out. The sample contains around 85,000 clones, 70% to 90% of which appear only once. This TCR derives from a human donor with non-small cell lung cancer who had a partial response to radiotherapy plus ipilimumab. The chain joins TRBV9 to TRBJ1-3; D uncertain. This sample comprised peripheral blood, obtained from a patient treated with radiotherapy plus ipilimumab. The CDR3: CASSLSNLGNTIYF. The CDR3 DNA is TGTGCCAGCAGTTTGAGCAACCTTGGAAACACCATATATTTT.